This T cell receptor (beta chain) stems from a study of blood T cell repertoires in COVID-19. Background on the study: Collection of acute and convalescent COVID-19 samples took place in the United States, Italy and Spain.

Seattle patients were enrolled while actively infected and followed longitudinally. Methods used by the authors: Quantification of nucleated cells was approximated via reference gene primer amplification. Measured with immunoSEQ multiplex PCR; TCRdb has only the in-frame clones, and not every one. Clonal size and the V and J genes are those of that table, whereas D and trimming came from the DNA. The sample lists nearly 70,000 clones; about 85% were seen once. This CDR3 contains 11 residues. The ends were cut back, 0 bases at V and 4 bases at J, with 4 bases in the middle. Germline V gene sequence: CDR1 DFQATT, CDR2 SNEGSKA (reference sequence). This clone was counted a single time.

The V call is TRBV20-1, the J call TRBJ2-7; D not resolved. Source material: peripheral blood. This sequence was found in a woman aged 45-65 years with COVID-19, enrolled during active disease. The CDR3 spells CSAREAYEQYF. The CDR3, as DNA: TGCAGTGCTAGAGAGGCTTACGAGCAGTACTTC.